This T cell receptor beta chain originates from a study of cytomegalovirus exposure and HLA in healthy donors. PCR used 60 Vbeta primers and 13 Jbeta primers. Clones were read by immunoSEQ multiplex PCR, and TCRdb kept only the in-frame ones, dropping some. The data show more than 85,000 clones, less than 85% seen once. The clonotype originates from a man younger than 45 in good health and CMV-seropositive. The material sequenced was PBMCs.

CDR3 protein: CASSPPRGQRRTEAFF. CDR3 nucleotides: TGTGCCAGTAGTCCTCCCCGGGGACAGAGACGGACTGAAGCTTTCTTT. The genes are TRBV19 and TRBJ1-1; 7 positions agree with TRBD1. The CDR3 contains 16 residues. Germline trimming cut 5 bases from V and 5 bases from J; bases unmatched to any gene: 14. Germline loops: CDR1 LNHDA, CDR2 SQIVND (reference sequence).